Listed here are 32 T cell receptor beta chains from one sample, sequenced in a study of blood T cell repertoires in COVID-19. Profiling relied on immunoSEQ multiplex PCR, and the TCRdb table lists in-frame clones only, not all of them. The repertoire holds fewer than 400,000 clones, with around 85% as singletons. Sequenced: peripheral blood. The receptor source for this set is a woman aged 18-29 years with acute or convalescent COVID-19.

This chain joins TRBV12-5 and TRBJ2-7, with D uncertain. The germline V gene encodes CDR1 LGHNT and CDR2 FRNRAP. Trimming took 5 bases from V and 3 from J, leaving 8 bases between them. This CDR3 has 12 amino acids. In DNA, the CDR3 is TGTGCTAGTGGTCACCACAGCTACGAGCAGTACTTC. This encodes CASGHHSYEQYF.

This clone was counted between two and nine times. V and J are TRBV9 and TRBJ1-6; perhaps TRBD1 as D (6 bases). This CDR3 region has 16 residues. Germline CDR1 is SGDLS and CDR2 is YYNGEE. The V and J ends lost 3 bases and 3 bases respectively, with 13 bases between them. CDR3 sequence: CASSAGGRGYNSPLHF. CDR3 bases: TGTGCCAGCAGCGCCGGGGGGCGGGGCTATAATTCACCCCTCCACTTT.

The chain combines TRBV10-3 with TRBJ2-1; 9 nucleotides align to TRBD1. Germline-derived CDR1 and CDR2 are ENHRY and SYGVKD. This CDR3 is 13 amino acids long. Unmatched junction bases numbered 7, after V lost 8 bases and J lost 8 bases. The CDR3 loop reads CAISGQGKDEQFF. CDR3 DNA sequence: TGTGCCATCTCGGGACAGGGAAAGGATGAGCAGTTCTTC.

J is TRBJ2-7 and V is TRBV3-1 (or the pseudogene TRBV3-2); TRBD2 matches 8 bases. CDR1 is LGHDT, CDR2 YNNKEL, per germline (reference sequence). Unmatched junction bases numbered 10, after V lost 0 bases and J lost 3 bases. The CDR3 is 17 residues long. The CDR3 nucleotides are TGTGCCAGCAGCCAAGATCCCCGTTCAGCGGGGGACTACGAGCAGTACTTC. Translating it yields CASSQDPRSAGDYEQYF.

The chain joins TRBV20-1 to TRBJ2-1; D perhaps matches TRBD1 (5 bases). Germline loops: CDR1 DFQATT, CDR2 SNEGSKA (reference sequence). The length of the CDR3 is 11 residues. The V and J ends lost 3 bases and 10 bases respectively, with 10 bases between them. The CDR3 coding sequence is TGCAGTGCTAGCAGGGTCGGAGAGCAGTTCTTC. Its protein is CSASRVGEQFF.

CDR3 DNA sequence: TGTGCCAGCAGCCCTAACCCGGGACTTACCGAGTACAATGAGCAGTTCTTC. Protein sequence: CASSPNPGLTEYNEQFF. The chain is built from TRBV7-3 and TRBJ2-1, with D tentatively TRBD2 (6 bases). Looked up from germline, CDR1 is SGHTA and CDR2 is FQGTGA. This CDR3 has 17 residues. Trimming left V 5 bases short and J 4 bases short, with 21 bases between.

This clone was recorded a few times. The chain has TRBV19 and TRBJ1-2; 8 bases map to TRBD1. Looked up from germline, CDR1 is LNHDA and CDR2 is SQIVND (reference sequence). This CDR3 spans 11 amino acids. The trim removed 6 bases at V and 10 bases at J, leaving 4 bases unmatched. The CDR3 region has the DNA TGTGCCAGTAGGGACAGGGCGACCTACACCTTC. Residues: CASRDRATYTF.

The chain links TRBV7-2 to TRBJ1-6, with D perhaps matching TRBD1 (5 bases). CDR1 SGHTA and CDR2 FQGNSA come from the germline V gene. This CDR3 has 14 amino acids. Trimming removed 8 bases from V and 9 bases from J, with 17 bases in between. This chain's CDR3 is CASLSQQGGSPLHF. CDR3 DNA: TGTGCCAGCCTCTCCCAGCAGGGAGGTTCACCCCTCCACTTT.

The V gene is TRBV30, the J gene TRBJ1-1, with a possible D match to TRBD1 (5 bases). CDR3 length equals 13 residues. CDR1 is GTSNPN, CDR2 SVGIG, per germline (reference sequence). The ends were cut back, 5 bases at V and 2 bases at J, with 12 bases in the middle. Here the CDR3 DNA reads TGTGCCTGGGGCAAGGGGTACAACACTGAAGCTTTCTTT. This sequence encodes CAWGKGYNTEAFF. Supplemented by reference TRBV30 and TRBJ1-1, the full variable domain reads SQTIHQWPATLVQPVGSPLSLECTVEGTSNPNLYWYRQAAGRGLQLLFYSVGIGQISSEVPQNLSASRPQDRQFILSSKKLLLSDSGFYLCAWGKGYNTEAFFGQGTRLTVV.

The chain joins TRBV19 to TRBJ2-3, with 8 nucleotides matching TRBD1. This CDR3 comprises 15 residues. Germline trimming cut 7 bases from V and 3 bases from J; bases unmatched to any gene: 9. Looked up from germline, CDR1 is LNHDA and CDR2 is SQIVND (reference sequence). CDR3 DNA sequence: TGTGCCAGTAACGTAGGACAGGGTGAGACAGATACGCAGTATTTT. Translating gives CASNVGQGETDTQYF.

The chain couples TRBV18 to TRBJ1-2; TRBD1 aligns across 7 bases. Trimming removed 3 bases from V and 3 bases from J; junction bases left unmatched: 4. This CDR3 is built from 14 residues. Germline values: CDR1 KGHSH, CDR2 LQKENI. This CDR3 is CASSPDRNDYGYTF. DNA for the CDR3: TGTGCCAGCTCACCGGACAGGAACGACTATGGCTACACCTTC.

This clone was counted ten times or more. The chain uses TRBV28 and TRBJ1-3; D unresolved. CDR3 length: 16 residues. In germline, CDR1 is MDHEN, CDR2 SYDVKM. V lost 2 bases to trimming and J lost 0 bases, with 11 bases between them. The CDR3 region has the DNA TGTGCCAGCAGTTTAGACGGGTCTGACTCTGGAAACACCATATATTTT. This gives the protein CASSLDGSDSGNTIYF.

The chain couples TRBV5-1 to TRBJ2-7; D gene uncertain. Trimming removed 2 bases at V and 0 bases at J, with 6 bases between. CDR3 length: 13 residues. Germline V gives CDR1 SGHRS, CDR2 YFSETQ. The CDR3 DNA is TGCGCCAGCAGCTTAACGAGCTCCTACGAGCAGTACTTC. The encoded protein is CASSLTSSYEQYF. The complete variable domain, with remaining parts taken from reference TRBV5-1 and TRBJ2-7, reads KAGVTQTPRYLIKTRGQQVTLSCSPISGHRSVSWYQQTPGQGLQFLFEYFSETQRNKGNFPGRFSGRQFSNSRSEMNVSTLELGDSALYLCASSLTSSYEQYFGPGTRLTVT.

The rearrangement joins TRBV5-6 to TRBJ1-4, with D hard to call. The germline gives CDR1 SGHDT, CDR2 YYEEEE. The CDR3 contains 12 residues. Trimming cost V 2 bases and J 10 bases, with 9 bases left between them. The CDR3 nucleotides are TGTGCCAGCAGCTTATTAGCCGGAAAACTGTTTTTT. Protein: CASSLLAGKLFF.

CDR3 region: CASSPGTGLNEQFF. CDR3 DNA: TGTGCCAGCAGCCCCGGGACAGGGTTAAATGAGCAGTTCTTC. The gene calls are TRBV2 and TRBJ2-1, with 9 bases aligning to TRBD1. In germline, CDR1 is SNHLY, CDR2 FYNNEI. This CDR3 region has 14 residues. Losses at the gene ends were 6 bases for V and 7 bases for J; bases not matched to a gene: 7.

This CDR3 reads CASSLAGVDTEAFF. The CDR3 nucleotides are TGCGCCAGCAGCTTGGCAGGGGTCGACACTGAAGCTTTCTTT. V and J are TRBV5-1 and TRBJ1-1; TRBD1 might be the D (6 bases). Germline CDR1 SGHRS, CDR2 YFSETQ. V lost 0 bases and J 3 bases, leaving 9 bases between the germline ends. CDR3 length equals 14 residues.

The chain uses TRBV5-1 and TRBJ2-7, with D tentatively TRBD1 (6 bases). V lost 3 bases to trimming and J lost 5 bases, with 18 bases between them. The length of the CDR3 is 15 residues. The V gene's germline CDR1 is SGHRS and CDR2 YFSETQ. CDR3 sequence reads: CASSSSDRPRDEQYF. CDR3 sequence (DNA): TGCGCCAGCAGCTCCAGTGACAGGCCCCGGGACGAGCAGTACTTC.

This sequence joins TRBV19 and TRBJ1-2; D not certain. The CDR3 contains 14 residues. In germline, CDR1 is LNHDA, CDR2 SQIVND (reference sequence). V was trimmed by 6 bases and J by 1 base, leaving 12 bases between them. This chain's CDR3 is CASSGGRNNYGYTF. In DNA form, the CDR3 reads TGTGCCAGTAGCGGAGGTCGCAATAACTATGGCTACACCTTC.

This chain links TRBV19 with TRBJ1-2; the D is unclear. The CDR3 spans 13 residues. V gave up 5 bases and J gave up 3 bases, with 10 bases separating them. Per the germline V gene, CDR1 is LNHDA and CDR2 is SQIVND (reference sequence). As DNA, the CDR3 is TGTGCCAGTAGTCTCGACGGGGACTATGGCTACACCTTC. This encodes CASSLDGDYGYTF.

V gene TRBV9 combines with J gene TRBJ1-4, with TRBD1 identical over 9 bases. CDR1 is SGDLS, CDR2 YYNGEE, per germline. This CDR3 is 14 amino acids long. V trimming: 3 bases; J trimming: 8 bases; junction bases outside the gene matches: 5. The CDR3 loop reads CASSGRQGGEKLFF. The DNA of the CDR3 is TGTGCCAGCAGCGGGAGACAGGGGGGCGAAAAACTGTTTTTT.

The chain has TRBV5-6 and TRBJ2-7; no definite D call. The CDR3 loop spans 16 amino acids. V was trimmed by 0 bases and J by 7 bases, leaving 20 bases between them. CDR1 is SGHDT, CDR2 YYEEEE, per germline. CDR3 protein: CASSLALGRNVWEQYF. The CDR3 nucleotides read TGTGCCAGCAGCTTGGCCCTGGGCAGAAATGTGTGGGAGCAGTACTTC. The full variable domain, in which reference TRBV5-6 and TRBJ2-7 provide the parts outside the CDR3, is DAGVTQSPTHLIKTRGQQVTLRCSPKSGHDTVSWYQQALGQGPQFIFQYYEEEERQRGNFPDRFSGHQFPNYSSELNVNALLLGDSALYLCASSLALGRNVWEQYFGPGTRLTVT.

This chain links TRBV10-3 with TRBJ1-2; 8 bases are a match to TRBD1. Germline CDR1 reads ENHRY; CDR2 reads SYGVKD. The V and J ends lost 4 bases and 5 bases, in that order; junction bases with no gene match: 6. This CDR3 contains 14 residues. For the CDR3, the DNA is TGTGCCATCAGTGGGGCAGGGGGCATATATGGCTACACCTTC. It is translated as CAISGAGGIYGYTF.

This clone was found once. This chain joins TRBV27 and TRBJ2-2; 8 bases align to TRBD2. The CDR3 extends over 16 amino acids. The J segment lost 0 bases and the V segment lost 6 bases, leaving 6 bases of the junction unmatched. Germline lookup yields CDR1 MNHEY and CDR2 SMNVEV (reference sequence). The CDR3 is CASSPQAGANTGELFF. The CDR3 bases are TGTGCCAGCAGCCCCCAAGCGGGGGCGAACACCGGGGAGCTGTTTTTT.

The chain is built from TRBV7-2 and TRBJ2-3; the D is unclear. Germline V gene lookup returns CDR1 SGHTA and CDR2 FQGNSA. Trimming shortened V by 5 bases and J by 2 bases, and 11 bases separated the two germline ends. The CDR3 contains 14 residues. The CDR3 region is CASSPDSSTDTQYF. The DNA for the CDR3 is TGTGCCAGCAGCCCAGACTCTTCCACAGATACGCAGTATTTT.

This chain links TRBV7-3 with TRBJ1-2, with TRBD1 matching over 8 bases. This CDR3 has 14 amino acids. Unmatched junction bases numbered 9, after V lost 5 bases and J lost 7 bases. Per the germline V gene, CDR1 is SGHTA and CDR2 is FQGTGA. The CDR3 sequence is CASSHEAGGSGYTF. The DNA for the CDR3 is TGTGCCAGCAGCCACGAGGCAGGGGGCAGTGGCTACACCTTC.

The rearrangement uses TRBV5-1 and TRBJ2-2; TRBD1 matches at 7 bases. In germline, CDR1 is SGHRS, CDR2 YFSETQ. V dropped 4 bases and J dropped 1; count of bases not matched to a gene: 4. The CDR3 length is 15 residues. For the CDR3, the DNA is TGCGCCAGCAGCCCCCGGACAGGGAACACCGGGGAGCTGTTTTTT. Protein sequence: CASSPRTGNTGELFF.

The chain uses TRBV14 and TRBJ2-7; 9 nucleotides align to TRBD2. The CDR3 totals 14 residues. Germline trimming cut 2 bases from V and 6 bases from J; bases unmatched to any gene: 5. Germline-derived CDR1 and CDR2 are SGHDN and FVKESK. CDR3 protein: CASSQTGTSSEQYF. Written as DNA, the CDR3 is TGTGCCAGCAGCCAAACCGGGACTAGCAGCGAGCAGTACTTC.

The CDR3 DNA follows: TGTGCCAGCAGCACTGGACAGGGAGGGGAGACAGATACGCAGTATTTT. It is translated as CASSTGQGGETDTQYF. The chain carries TRBV7-8 and TRBJ2-3, with D possibly matching TRBD1 (8 bases). The germline V gene has CDR1 SGHVS and CDR2 FQNEAQ. The CDR3 spans 16 residues. The germline V and J ends were trimmed by 5 bases and 3 bases, with 18 bases remaining between them. The variable domain in full, with the rest retrieved from reference TRBV7-8 and TRBJ2-3, is GAGVSQSPRYKVAKRGQDVALRCDPISGHVSLFWYQQALGQGPEFLTYFQNEAQLDKSGLPSDRFFAERPEGSVSTLKIQRTQQEDSAVYLCASSTGQGGETDTQYFGPGTRLTVL.

The CDR3 DNA follows: TGTGCCAGCAGGGGGACAGGGAGCTGGAATGAGCAGTTCTTC. It codes for CASRGTGSWNEQFF. The chain uses TRBV6-5 and TRBJ2-1; 9 positions agree with TRBD1. The CDR3 totals 14 residues. Looked up from germline, CDR1 is MNHEY and CDR2 is SVGAGI. Trimming took 6 bases from V and 7 from J; bases not matched to a gene: 7.

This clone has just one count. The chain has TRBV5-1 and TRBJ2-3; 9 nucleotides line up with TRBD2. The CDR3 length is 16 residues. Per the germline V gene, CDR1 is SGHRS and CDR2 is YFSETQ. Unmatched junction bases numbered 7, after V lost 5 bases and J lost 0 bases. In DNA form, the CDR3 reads TGCGCCAGCAGACGCCCGGGACTAGCAAGCACAGATACGCAGTATTTT. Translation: CASRRPGLASTDTQYF.

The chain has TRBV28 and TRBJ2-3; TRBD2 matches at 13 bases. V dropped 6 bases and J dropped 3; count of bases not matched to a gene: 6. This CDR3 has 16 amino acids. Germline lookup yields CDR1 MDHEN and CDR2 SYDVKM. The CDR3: CASSRPTSGGTDTQYF. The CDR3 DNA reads TGTGCCAGCAGCCGGCCGACTAGCGGGGGGACAGATACGCAGTATTTT.

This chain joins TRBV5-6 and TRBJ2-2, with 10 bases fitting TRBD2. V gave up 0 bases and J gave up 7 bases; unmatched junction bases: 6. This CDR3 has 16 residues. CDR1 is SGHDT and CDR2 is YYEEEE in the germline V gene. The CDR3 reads CASSLELAGVIGELFF. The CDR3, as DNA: TGTGCCAGCAGCTTGGAGCTAGCGGGAGTCATCGGGGAGCTGTTTTTT.